This TCR beta chain was captured in a study of blood T cell repertoires in COVID-19 (TCRdb year 2020). Some background on the complete study: Samples covering the acute and convalescent phases of COVID-19 were provided by collaborators in the United States, Italy and Spain. Samples came from the ongoing ImmuneRACE study (first 160 participants) plus 1,254 subjects from 6 global collaborators. The sample metadata nearly always contained a de-identified subject ID, COVID-19 status, age in years and sex. The repertoires were released in a freely available public database intended as a resource for research on the immune response to SARS-CoV-2. HLA class I and class II types, where available, came from metadata supplied by the sample provider rather than from assay-based typing. Subjects who had been exposed to COVID-19, were actively infected with it, or had recovered from it provided the deeply sampled blood TCRbeta repertoires that made up the dataset. The prospective study material was composed of cDNA or gDNA derived from T cells, B-cell-depleted T cells, or PBMCs.

A word on this clone: Its antigen specificity is not known. No base-level quality is on record; no much larger clone is a single base apart.

TCRbeta CDR3 regions were amplified from genomic DNA by means of the immunoSEQ Assay, a bias-controlled multiplex PCR. The original methods were these. Within the assay, amplification of reference gene primers was used to estimate how many nucleated cells each sample contained. To quantify the absolute abundance of each unique TCRbeta CDR3 rearrangement, sequence reads were collapsed and filtered. Productive Simpson clonality was computed per sample as the square root of Simpson's diversity index over productive rearrangements. TCRdb carries this immuneACCESS record with in-frame sequences only. Its versions omit some clonotypes, under half of them owing to an unresolved V gene in the studies checked, with the rest unexplained. From that table come the V and J calls and clone size; the DNA was used to work out D and trimming. This sample gives tens of thousands of clones in total; 75% to 90% of them show up just once. Roughly 15% of the sample rests with the top ten.

Study-level results and caveats: The quantity of clinical and demographic metadata differed by source and by participant and was supplied without curation.

Each collaborating institution followed its own protocols to collect whole blood in K2EDTA tubes. For TCRbeta analysis, collaborator samples were shipped as frozen whole blood, as isolated PBMCs, or as DNA extracted from either sample type. Sequencing was performed on peripheral blood. This receptor was identified in a woman of 80 years or more with active or convalescent COVID-19.

DNA sequence: TGTGCCAGCAGCCTCCACCCGGGACAGGGTGTAGATACGCAGTATTTT. Translated, this is CASSLHPGQGVDTQYF. Recombination connected TRBV7-2 to TRBJ2-3; TRBD1 lines up with 9 middle nucleotides. From the cysteine through the phenylalanine, the CDR3 covers 16 amino acids. The retained sequence is limited to the CDR3, 48 bases, with the frame set at the first base. In the germline V gene, CDR1 corresponds to SGHTA and CDR2 to FQGNSA. Trimming takes 5 bases off V and 5 bases off J; junction bases not matched to a gene: 11.